The 32 T cell receptor beta chains below come from one sample, sequenced in a study of spatial heterogeneity in lung cancer. Documented time point: sample taken at primary tumor resection. The sequenced material consisted of unsorted whole RNA from tumor, nontumor lung or frozen PBMC. TCRdb reprocessed the 5' RACE reads via MiXCR and lists one record per CDR3 protein. This table has approximately 11,000 distinct CDR3 sequences, more than 3% appearing once. The source material was PBMCs, sampled at surgery. All receptors come from a female donor with early-stage non-small cell lung cancer.

Many counts were recorded for this clonotype. For a library built for alpha chains, this beta chain is a stray read; little rests on its size. This chain uses TRBV5-4 with TRBJ2-7, with TRBD2 matching over 10 bases. The germline V gene encodes CDR1 SGHNT and CDR2 YYREEE (reference sequence). This CDR3 comprises 15 residues. Losses at the gene ends were 4 bases for V and 7 bases for J; bases not matched to a gene: 11. CDR3 coding DNA: TGTGCCAGCAGCGATCGGACTAGCGGTTCCTTGGAGCAGTACTTC. It is translated as CASSDRTSGSLEQYF.

This clonotype was found many times. This beta chain came through as a stray read in a library set up for alpha chains, and its size says little. The gene calls are TRBV9 and TRBJ1-3, with 7 bases that match TRBD1. Germline CDR1 is SGDLS and CDR2 is YYNGEE. Germline trimming cut 1 base from V and 2 bases from J; bases unmatched to any gene: 0. This CDR3 contains 14 residues. CDR3 residues: CASSVQGAGNTIYF. The DNA of the CDR3 is TGTGCCAGCAGCGTACAGGGGGCTGGAAACACCATATATTTT.

Points on this clonotype: Since the library was made to target alpha chains, this beta chain is a stray read and its abundance is not meaningful. This rearrangement joins TRBV5-6 to TRBJ2-7; 9 bases map to TRBD2. This CDR3 has 16 residues. V was pared by 4 bases and J by 2 bases, with 10 bases of the junction left unmatched. Per the germline V gene, CDR1 is SGHDT and CDR2 is YYEEEE. CDR3 DNA sequence: TGTGCCAGCAGCGTCTCGTGGCGGGAGGGGACCTACGAGCAGTACTTC. Its translation is CASSVSWREGTYEQYF. The entire variable domain, with the rest obtained from reference TRBV5-6 and TRBJ2-7, is as follows: DAGVTQSPTHLIKTRGQQVTLRCSPKSGHDTVSWYQQALGQGPQFIFQYYEEEERQRGNFPDRFSGHQFPNYSSELNVNALLLGDSALYLCASSVSWREGTYEQYFGPGTRLTVT.

About this clonotype itself: Since it is a stray read in a library aimed at alpha chains, this beta chain has a size that is not meaningful. V usage is TRBV6-5 and J usage is TRBJ1-2, with TRBD1 matching 12 bases. V gave up 5 bases and J gave up 3 bases; unmatched junction bases: 7. CDR1 MNHEY and CDR2 SVGAGI come from the germline V gene. The CDR3 loop spans 16 amino acids. CDR3 sequence: CASSAGTGGLHYGYTF. In DNA form, the CDR3 reads TGTGCCAGCAGTGCAGGGACAGGGGGCCTTCACTATGGCTACACCTTC.

The sample holds a few counts of this clonotype. This beta chain slipped into a library made for alpha chains as a stray read, so its size is not meaningful. The CDR3 spells CASSMSAWETQYF. CDR3 DNA sequence: TGTGCCAGTAGTATGTCCGCATGGGAGACCCAGTACTTC. V usage is TRBV19 and J usage is TRBJ2-5; no clear D. Germline CDR1 reads LNHDA; CDR2 reads SQIVND (reference sequence). The CDR3 contains 13 residues. The V end was cut by 3 bases, the J end by 5 bases, with 10 bases between. Full variable domain (remainder filled in from reference TRBV19 and TRBJ2-5): DGGITQSPKYLFRKEGQNVTLSCEQNLNHDAMYWYRQDPGQGLRLIYYSQIVNDFQKGDIAEGYSVSREKKESFPLTVTSAQKNPTAFYLCASSMSAWETQYFGPGTRLLVL.

This clonotype was counted at least ten times. A library prepared for alpha chains yielded this beta chain as an off-target read; its size is of little meaning. V is TRBV28 and J is TRBJ2-6; D is undetermined. With 2 bases removed from V and 3 bases from J, the gap between germline ends came to 8 bases. The germline CDR1 and CDR2 sequences are MDHEN and SYDVKM. The CDR3 contains 15 residues. This chain's CDR3 is CASSLTGDGANVLTF. The DNA for the CDR3 is TGTGCCAGCAGTTTAACCGGAGATGGGGCCAACGTCCTGACTTTC.

This clonotype was detected ten times or more. This beta chain lies outside the target of a library built for alpha chains; its clone size means little. The chain couples TRBV7-2 to TRBJ2-5, with D hard to call. Germline V gene data show CDR1 as SGHTA and CDR2 as FQGNSA. V was shortened by 5 bases and J by 7 bases, with 17 bases between the two germline ends. The CDR3 loop spans 14 amino acids. CDR3 sequence: CASSRSNAPGTQYF. CDR3 sequence (DNA): TGTGCCAGCAGCCGATCGAACGCGCCAGGGACCCAGTACTTC. Based on the CDR3 plus reference TRBV7-2 and TRBJ2-5, the full variable domain is GAGVSQSPSNKVTEKGKDVELRCDPISGHTALYWYRQSLGQGLEFLIYFQGNSAPDKSGLPSDRFSAERTGGSVSTLTIQRTQQEDSAVYLCASSRSNAPGTQYFGPGTRLLVL.

Many counts were recorded for this clonotype. Because this beta chain is a stray read in a library intended to capture alpha chains, its abundance should not be given much weight. The CDR3 DNA follows: TGCAGTGCCCGGTCTGGGGGCCTGACTAACACTGAAGCTTTCTTT. Protein product: CSARSGGLTNTEAFF. The J gene is TRBJ1-1, the V gene TRBV20-1; TRBD1 might be the D (6 bases). V lost 6 bases to trimming and J lost 2 bases, with 19 bases between them. CDR3 size: 15 residues. Germline CDR1 and CDR2: DFQATT and SNEGSKA (reference sequence).

This clonotype has a handful of counts. Within a library made for alpha chains, this beta chain is off target, and its count is uninformative. The chain couples TRBV7-2 to TRBJ1-3; D remains unclear. Trimming pared 4 bases from V and 2 bases from J, leaving 9 bases between. The CDR3 totals 14 residues. Germline values: CDR1 SGHTA, CDR2 FQGNSA. CDR3 loop: CASSSPWTGNTIYF. The DNA of the CDR3 is TGTGCCAGCAGCTCTCCCTGGACTGGAAACACCATATATTTT.

This clonotype was detected ten times or more. A library made for alpha chains picked up this beta chain off target, so its size means little. J is TRBJ2-2 and V is TRBV6-1, with 9 bases fitting TRBD1. V trimming: 0 bases; J trimming: 3 bases; junction bases outside the gene matches: 2. This CDR3 is 16 amino acids long. Germline lookup yields CDR1 MNHNS and CDR2 SASEGT. The CDR3 protein is CASSEARTGDTGELFF. In nucleotides, the CDR3 is TGTGCCAGCAGTGAAGCCCGGACAGGGGACACCGGGGAGCTGTTTTTT.

This clonotype occurred many times. This beta chain appears as a stray read in a library generated for alpha chains; its size is not informative. This chain joins TRBV7-9 and TRBJ1-2; 7 bases map to TRBD1. Germline CDR1 and CDR2: SEHNR and FQNEAQ (reference sequence). Trimming removed 1 base from V and 1 base from J; junction bases left unmatched: 6. The CDR3 runs to 16 residues. This chain's CDR3 is CASSLGAGTDNYGYTF. The CDR3 nucleotides read TGTGCCAGCAGCTTAGGGGCCGGGACAGATAACTATGGCTACACCTTC.

This clonotype was seen ten or more times. The library was built for alpha chains, so this beta chain is an off-target read and its size means little. The V call is TRBV5-4, the J call TRBJ1-2; perhaps TRBD1 as D (6 bases). The CDR3 extends over 15 amino acids. Per germline, CDR1 SGHNT and CDR2 YYREEE (reference sequence). The ends were cut back, 2 bases at V and 6 bases at J, with 17 bases in the middle. The CDR3 bases are TGTGCCAGCAGCTTAGGCGGTGTACAGGGAAATGGCTACACCTTC. This gives the protein CASSLGGVQGNGYTF.

This clonotype was seen many times. This beta chain appears as a stray read in a library generated for alpha chains; its size is not informative. This chain joins TRBV20-1 and TRBJ2-7; D gene unclear. The CDR3 extends over 14 amino acids. Trimming removed 4 bases from V and 7 bases from J, with 20 bases in between. Germline V CDR1 and CDR2: DFQATT, SNEGSKA (reference sequence). The CDR3 nucleotides read TGCAGTGCTAACGACAACTACGTTCTGAGGGAGCAGTACTTC. It is translated as CSANDNYVLREQYF.

This clonotype was seen at least ten times. This beta chain appears as a stray read in a library generated for alpha chains; its size is not informative. The rearrangement links TRBV6-2 or TRBV6-3 to TRBJ2-3; D remains ambiguous. The V gene lost 6 bases and the J gene lost 0 bases, with 16 bases spanning the gap. The CDR3 runs 16 residues. Germline-derived CDR1 and CDR2 are MNHEY and SVGEGT. The CDR3 loop reads CASSGRRRTSTDTQYF. The CDR3 coding sequence is TGTGCCAGCAGCGGCCGAAGAAGAACTAGCACAGATACGCAGTATTTT.

This clonotype has ten or more counts. The library was prepared for alpha chains; this beta chain is a stray read, so its frequency means little. The chain employs TRBV27 and TRBJ2-7; TRBD2 matches 11 bases. Germline CDR1 is MNHEY and CDR2 is SMNVEV (reference sequence). There are 15 residues in the CDR3. V was clipped by 6 bases and J by 2 bases; unmatched bases: 6. CDR3 region: CASRVSGGATYEQYF. The CDR3 DNA reads TGTGCCAGCAGGGTTAGCGGGGGGGCGACCTACGAGCAGTACTTC.

This clonotype was picked up many times. This beta chain is an off-target read within a library intended for alpha chains, so its frequency means little. This chain joins TRBV12-3 or TRBV12-4 and TRBJ1-2, with a possible D match to TRBD1 (6 bases). With 5 bases removed from V and 4 bases from J, the gap between germline ends came to 11 bases. This CDR3 has 13 residues. CDR3 DNA: TGTGCCAGCAGTGGCCCGGACAGCTATGGCTACACCTTC. Its translation: CASSGPDSYGYTF.

The table lists this clonotype with many counts. Since it is a stray read in a library aimed at alpha chains, this beta chain has a size that is not meaningful. V usage is TRBV28 and J usage is TRBJ2-7; the match to TRBD1 covers 8 bases. J gave up 3 bases and V 5 bases, and 6 bases lay outside the gene matches. The CDR3 contains 14 residues. The germline gives CDR1 MDHEN, CDR2 SYDVKM. The DNA for the CDR3 is TGTGCCAGCAGTCCACTGGACAGGGACTACGAGCAGTACTTC. As protein: CASSPLDRDYEQYF.

This clonotype showed up many times. This beta chain is an unintended read in a library built for alpha chains; its size means little. The gene calls are TRBV19 and TRBJ1-2; 8 nucleotides align to TRBD1. Per the germline V gene, CDR1 is LNHDA and CDR2 is SQIVND (reference sequence). This CDR3 is 15 amino acids long. After removal of 4 bases from V and 2 bases from J, the junction contained 6 bases not matched to a gene. The CDR3 spells CASSTPGQANYGYTF. The DNA of the CDR3 is TGTGCCAGTAGTACGCCGGGACAGGCAAACTATGGCTACACCTTC.

This clonotype was picked up one time. The size of this beta chain means little, since it is a stray read in a library made for alpha chains. The chain links TRBV25-1 to TRBJ2-2; TRBD2 agrees at 13 bases. The length of the CDR3 is 15 residues. J was trimmed by 3 bases and V by 7 bases; bases with no gene match: 2. Germline assignment: CDR1 MGHDK and CDR2 SYGVNS. The CDR3 DNA reads TGTGCCAGCATCGGACTAGCGGGAGACACCGGGGAGCTGTTTTTT. Translating gives CASIGLAGDTGELFF.

By sample share, this clonotype is medium-sized. Being off target in a library aimed at alpha chains, this beta chain has a size of little meaning. The rearrangement uses TRBV19 and TRBJ2-5, with 10 bases lining up with TRBD1. From germline, CDR1 is LNHDA and CDR2 SQIVND (reference sequence). The CDR3 covers 15 residues. The trim removed 5 bases at V and 5 bases at J, leaving 8 bases unmatched. The CDR3 is CASSATGGMVETQYF. CDR3 sequence (DNA): TGTGCCAGTAGTGCGACAGGGGGCATGGTTGAGACCCAGTACTTC.

This clonotype came up many times. The library was designed around alpha chains, so this beta chain is a stray read whose abundance carries little weight. The chain combines TRBV6-5 with TRBJ2-5, with TRBD2 matching 8 bases. The germline gives CDR1 MNHEY, CDR2 SVGAGI. The CDR3 is 15 amino acids. The ends lost 6 bases at V and 5 bases at J; junction bases unmatched: 11. CDR3 amino acids: CASRRSGRGRETQYF. The CDR3 region has the DNA TGTGCCAGCAGGAGGAGCGGGAGAGGCAGGGAGACCCAGTACTTC.

A note on this clonotype: A library prepared for alpha chains yielded this beta chain as an off-target read; its size is of little meaning. In nucleotides, the CDR3 is TGTGCCAGCAGTTTGGGTGACAGGAGGAACACTGAAGCTTTCTTT. As protein: CASSLGDRRNTEAFF. The chain recombines TRBV12-3 or TRBV12-4 with TRBJ1-1, with D tentatively TRBD1 (6 bases). The CDR3 extends over 15 amino acids. Trimming removed 3 bases at V and 1 base at J, with 12 bases between.

At least ten counts were recorded for this clonotype. The library was built for alpha chains, so this beta chain is an off-target read and its size means little. This rearrangement joins TRBV3-1 to TRBJ2-1; D perhaps matches TRBD2 (6 bases). This CDR3 is built from 13 residues. Germline V gene data show CDR1 as LGHDT and CDR2 as YNNKEL (reference sequence). Trimming shortened V by 1 base and J by 13 bases, and 14 bases separated the two germline ends. The CDR3 protein is CASSQGQGGSQFF. CDR3 coding DNA: TGTGCCAGCAGCCAAGGACAAGGAGGGAGCCAGTTCTTC.

Remarks on this clonotype: This beta chain came through as a stray read in a library set up for alpha chains, and its size says little. The chain joins TRBV5-1 to TRBJ1-4, with D unresolved. Looked up from germline, CDR1 is SGHRS and CDR2 is YFSETQ. V lost 4 bases, J lost 8 bases, and 18 bases lay in between. This CDR3 has 15 residues. The chain's CDR3 is CASSVLRRSGEKLFF. CDR3 bases: TGCGCCAGCAGCGTTTTGAGGCGTTCGGGGGAAAAACTGTTTTTT.

The table lists this clonotype with many counts. This beta chain was picked up by a library intended for alpha chains and is off target, so its count carries little meaning. The chain couples TRBV6-1 to TRBJ2-7, with TRBD2 as a possible D gene (5 bases). The CDR3 is made up of 14 amino acids. Trimming removed 5 bases from V and 0 bases from J, with 11 bases in between. CDR1 and CDR2 from the germline V gene are MNHNS and SASEGT. The CDR3 coding sequence is TGTGCCAGCAGTCCCCAGCGGCGCTCCTACGAGCAGTACTTC. It translates to CASSPQRRSYEQYF.

With regard to this clonotype: Mismatch with germline at one junction end may stem from a read error. Because this beta chain is a stray read in a library intended to capture alpha chains, its abundance should not be given much weight. The rearrangement links TRBV27 to TRBJ2-3; 11 nucleotides line up with TRBD2. Germline loops: CDR1 MNHEY, CDR2 SMNVEV (reference sequence). This CDR3 contains 17 residues. The CDR3 bases are TGTGCCTGCAGTTTATTACTAGCGGGAGACCTCACAGATACGCAGTATTTT. As protein: CACSLLLAGDLTDTQYF.

Only a few counts were recorded for this clonotype. This beta chain is an unintended read in a library built for alpha chains; its size means little. V is TRBV6-2 or TRBV6-3 and J is TRBJ2-5; 10 bases agree with TRBD2. V was clipped by 2 bases and J by 3 bases; unmatched bases: 15. The CDR3 contains 19 residues. The germline V gene has CDR1 MNHEY and CDR2 SVGEGT. CDR3 sequence: CASSYTVAGGLRTKETQYF. For the CDR3, the DNA is TGTGCCAGCAGTTACACGGTAGCGGGGGGCCTGCGAACCAAAGAGACCCAGTACTTC.

Many counts were recorded for this clonotype. With the library built for alpha chains, this beta chain is off target and its frequency is not meaningful. J is TRBJ2-1 and V is TRBV28; 8 bases match TRBD1. V was pared by 6 bases and J by 6 bases, with 4 bases of the junction left unmatched. The CDR3 has 13 amino acids. Germline CDR1 is MDHEN and CDR2 is SYDVKM. The chain's CDR3 is CASRAGGPNEQFF. As DNA, the CDR3 is TGTGCCAGCAGGGCAGGGGGCCCCAATGAGCAGTTCTTC. The complete variable domain, with remaining parts taken from reference TRBV28 and TRBJ2-1, reads DVKVTQSSRYLVKRTGEKVFLECVQDMDHENMFWYRQDPGLGLRLIYFSYDVKMKEKGDIPEGYSVSREKKERFSLILESASTNQTSMYLCASRAGGPNEQFFGPGTRLTVL.

The sample holds many counts of this clonotype. The library was designed around alpha chains, so this beta chain is a stray read whose abundance carries little weight. The chain has TRBV19 and TRBJ1-1; D ambiguous. CDR1 is LNHDA and CDR2 is SQIVND in the germline V gene (reference sequence). The ends were cut back, 4 bases at V and 0 bases at J, with 6 bases in the middle. The CDR3 contains 13 residues. As DNA, the CDR3 is TGTGCCAGTAGTAACGCGGTGAACACTGAAGCTTTCTTT. Its protein product is CASSNAVNTEAFF. The full variable domain, in which reference TRBV19 and TRBJ1-1 provide the parts outside the CDR3, is DGGITQSPKYLFRKEGQNVTLSCEQNLNHDAMYWYRQDPGQGLRLIYYSQIVNDFQKGDIAEGYSVSREKKESFPLTVTSAQKNPTAFYLCASSNAVNTEAFFGQGTRLTVV.

This clonotype came up many times. This beta chain is off target for a library built for alpha chains, so its abundance means little. The rearrangement uses TRBV7-9 and TRBJ2-1; weak D call: TRBD2 (5 bases). Germline values: CDR1 SEHNR, CDR2 FQNEAQ (reference sequence). Trimming took off 5 bases at V and 4 bases at J, with 15 bases between the two ends. The CDR3 runs to 15 residues. In nucleotides, the CDR3 is TGTGCCAGCAGCCCATCGCCTATAGCGTACAATGAGCAGTTCTTC. It is translated as CASSPSPIAYNEQFF.

This clonotype was recorded many times. Because the library targeted alpha chains, this beta chain is an off-target read whose size means little. This sequence joins TRBV20-1 and TRBJ2-7; TRBD2 agrees at 9 bases. Germline V gene data show CDR1 as DFQATT and CDR2 as SNEGSKA (reference sequence). The CDR3 totals 13 residues. The J segment lost 2 bases and the V segment lost 4 bases, leaving 3 bases of the junction unmatched. This CDR3 reads CSATSGVTYEQYF. CDR3 DNA: TGCAGTGCTACTAGCGGGGTTACCTACGAGCAGTACTTC.

Notes on this clonotype: A much larger clone differs from this one at a single base, so this may be a read error. This beta chain appears as a stray read in a library generated for alpha chains; its size is not informative. The rearrangement joins TRBV21-1 to TRBJ2-7; TRBD1 is the table's D call, not checked against the DNA. TRBV21-1 is shown as a pseudogene. This CDR3 region has 15 residues. CDR3 protein: CANSLQTGPDYEQYF. In nucleotides, the CDR3 is TGTGCCAACAGCTTACAGACAGGCCCAGACTACGAGCAGTACTTC.